These 3 T cell receptor beta chains were sequenced from one sample in a study of blood T cell repertoires in COVID-19. Measured with immunoSEQ multiplex PCR; TCRdb has only the in-frame clones, and not every one. The sample lists 54,000 or so clones, about 83% occurring once. The specimen was peripheral blood. Every receptor here comes from a woman older than 75 with acute or convalescent COVID-19.

The V gene is TRBV2, the J gene TRBJ1-2, with 8 bases aligning to TRBD1. Trimming cost V 5 bases and J 6 bases; bases outside gene matches: 11. CDR1 and CDR2 (germline): SNHLY, FYNNEI. The CDR3 consists of 15 residues. CDR3 amino acids: CASSINPGQGDGYTF. CDR3 sequence (DNA): TGTGCCAGCAGTATTAACCCCGGACAGGGAGATGGCTACACCTTC.

The V and J genes are TRBV19 and TRBJ1-1; D is ambiguous. Germline-derived CDR1 and CDR2 are LNHDA and SQIVND (reference sequence). CDR3 size: 12 residues. Trimming took off 6 bases at V and 6 bases at J, with 11 bases between the two ends. CDR3 DNA sequence: TGTGCCAGTAGCGCTGGAGGGTCTGAAGCTTTCTTT. Amino acid sequence: CASSAGGSEAFF.

The chain couples TRBV19 to TRBJ1-2; TRBD1 agrees at 9 bases. Germline lookup yields CDR1 LNHDA and CDR2 SQIVND (reference sequence). The CDR3 loop spans 15 amino acids. Trimming took 9 bases from V and 10 from J; bases not matched to a gene: 18. DNA of the CDR3: TGTGCCAGCAAACCGGGACAGGGATCGAAGGCGGTCTACACCTTC. Its protein product is CASKPGQGSKAVYTF.